Here is one T cell receptor (beta chain) with its context. The antigen is undetermined. Sequencing was performed with immunoSEQ multiplex PCR; in TCRdb, only in-frame clones are kept and a portion is missing. Of approximately 2,300,000 clones listed, just under 95% are singletons. This specimen belongs to a study of shared clonotypes between healthy human individuals. CDR3 length: 14 residues. The J segment lost 4 bases and the V segment lost 6 bases, leaving 7 bases of the junction unmatched. Per the germline V gene, CDR1 is GTSNPN and CDR2 is SVGIG (reference sequence). Study-wide results and limits: Sampling included only blood; tissue repertoires likely differ.

The TCR was taken from a man between 18 and 35 years old in good health. Some clones in this sample may be carry-over from other donors' samples. The chain links TRBV30 to TRBJ1-4, with TRBD1 identical over 8 bases. What was sequenced was naive CD4+ T cells from PBMCs. Described subset: CD45RA+ positively selected. The DNA of the CDR3 is TGTGCCTGCTCCACGGGACAGGATAATGAAAAACTGTTTTTT. Translating gives CACSTGQDNEKLFF.